The 7 T cell receptor beta chains reported below all come from one sample, sequenced in a study of patients and donors after allogeneic stem cell transplantation. TCRdb reprocessed the RT-PCR reads with MiXCR, giving one entry per CDR3 protein. The profile covers about 150,000 distinct CDR3 sequences, with about 24% appearing a single time and 25% to 30% taken by the ten largest. Source material: blood, either unsorted or a sorted T cell fraction (not recorded which). These receptors all stem from a human donor who was either an allogeneic HSCT recipient or a stem cell or donor lymphocyte infusion donor (not recorded which). It is not recorded whose cells these are; they may come from a transplant donor.

The chain employs TRBV6-6 and TRBJ2-5, with 9 bases identical to TRBD1. The CDR3 spans 15 residues. V shed 4 bases, J shed 4 bases, and the junction held 7 bases outside the gene matches. Germline V gives CDR1 MNHNY, CDR2 SVGAGI (reference sequence). The CDR3 coding sequence is TGTGCCAGCAGTTTGACGGGACAGGGCGGAGAGACCCAGTACTTC. This codes for CASSLTGQGGETQYF.

The table lists this clonotype with many counts. DNA of the CDR3: TGCGCCAGCAGCTTGGGACTACAAACACCCCTCCACTTT. As protein: CASSLGLQTPLHF. V and J are TRBV5-1 and TRBJ1-6; D is unclear. The CDR3 has 13 amino acids. Germline values: CDR1 SGHRS, CDR2 YFSETQ. V was shortened by 0 bases and J by 11 bases, with 9 bases between the two germline ends.

V usage is TRBV6-2 or TRBV6-3 and J usage is TRBJ2-3, with D possibly matching TRBD1 (6 bases). The CDR3 has 16 amino acids. CDR1 and CDR2 from the germline V gene are MNHEY and SVGEGT. V was clipped by 2 bases and J by 5 bases, with 17 bases between them. For the CDR3, the DNA is TGTGCCAGCAGTTACGCAGGGGTCGGCTTATTAGATACGCAGTATTTT. It specifies CASSYAGVGLLDTQYF.

This clonotype was recorded a few times. This chain uses TRBV3-1 with TRBJ1-6; unclear D gene. V lost 1 base, J lost 7 bases, and 8 bases lay in between. The CDR3 is made up of 14 amino acids. From germline, CDR1 is LGHDT and CDR2 YNNKEL (reference sequence). This chain's CDR3 is CASSQVWENSPLHF. For the CDR3, the DNA is TGTGCCAGCAGCCAAGTCTGGGAAAATTCACCCCTCCACTTT. The whole variable domain, remainder taken from reference TRBV3-1 and TRBJ1-6, is DTAVSQTPKYLVTQMGNDKSIKCEQNLGHDTMYWYKQDSKKFLKIMFSYNNKELIINETVPNRFSPKSPDKAHLNLHINSLELGDSAVYFCASSQVWENSPLHFGNGTRLTVT.

This clonotype was recorded a few times. This chain uses TRBV7-9 with TRBJ2-1; TRBD2 agrees at 7 bases. Germline V lookup: CDR1 SEHNR, CDR2 FQNEAQ (reference sequence). The CDR3 is 15 amino acids. Trimming removed 5 bases from V and 5 bases from J; junction bases left unmatched: 9. As DNA, the CDR3 is TGTGCCAGCAGCCCCCGGACTAGGGTTGACAATGAGCAGTTCTTC. It specifies CASSPRTRVDNEQFF.

This clonotype was picked up many times. The chain couples TRBV5-1 to TRBJ2-3; D is unresolved. This CDR3 has 13 residues. Trimming took 3 bases from V and 3 from J, leaving 8 bases between them. The germline CDR1 and CDR2 sequences are SGHRS and YFSETQ. The CDR3 nucleotides are TGCGCCAGCAGCTCCCAGGTAACAGATACGCAGTATTTT. Its translation: CASSSQVTDTQYF.

The chain has TRBV5-6 and TRBJ1-1; 7 bases match TRBD1. Germline V gene lookup returns CDR1 SGHDT and CDR2 YYEEEE. This CDR3 is built from 12 residues. Trimming at V came to 5 bases and at J to 10 bases, leaving 8 bases not matched to a gene. The CDR3 DNA is TGTGCCAGCAGTTTTAGGACAGGTGCAGCTTTCTTT. This gives the protein CASSFRTGAAFF.